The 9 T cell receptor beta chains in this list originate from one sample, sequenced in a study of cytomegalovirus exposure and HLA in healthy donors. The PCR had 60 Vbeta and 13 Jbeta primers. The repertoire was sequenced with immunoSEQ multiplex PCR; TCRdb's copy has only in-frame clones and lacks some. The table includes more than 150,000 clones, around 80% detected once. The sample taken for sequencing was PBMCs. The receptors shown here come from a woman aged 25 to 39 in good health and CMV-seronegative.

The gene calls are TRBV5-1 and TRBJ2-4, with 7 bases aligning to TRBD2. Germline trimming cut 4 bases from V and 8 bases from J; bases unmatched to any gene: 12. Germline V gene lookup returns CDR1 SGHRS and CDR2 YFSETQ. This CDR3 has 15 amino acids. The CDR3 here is CASSPVAGGGDIQYF. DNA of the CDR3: TGCGCCAGCAGCCCGGTAGCTGGGGGGGGTGACATTCAGTACTTC.

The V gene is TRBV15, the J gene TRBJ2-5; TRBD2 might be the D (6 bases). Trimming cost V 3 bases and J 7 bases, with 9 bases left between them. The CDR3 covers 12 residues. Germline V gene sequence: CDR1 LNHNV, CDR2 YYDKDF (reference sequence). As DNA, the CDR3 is TGTGCCACCAGCAGGGCCGGGGGGACCCAGTACTTC. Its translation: CATSRAGGTQYF. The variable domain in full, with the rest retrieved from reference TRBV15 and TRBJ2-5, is DAMVIQNPRYQVTQFGKPVTLSCSQTLNHNVMYWYQQKSSQAPKLLFHYYDKDFNNEADTPDNFQSRRPNTSFCFLDIRSPGLGDTAMYLCATSRAGGTQYFGPGTRLLVL.

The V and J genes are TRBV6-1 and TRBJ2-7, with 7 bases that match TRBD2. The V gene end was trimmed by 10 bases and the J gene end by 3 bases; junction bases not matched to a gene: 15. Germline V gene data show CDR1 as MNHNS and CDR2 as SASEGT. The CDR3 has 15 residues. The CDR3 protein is CATPPPSGVNYEQYF. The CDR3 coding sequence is TGTGCCACTCCTCCCCCCAGCGGGGTGAACTACGAGCAGTACTTC.

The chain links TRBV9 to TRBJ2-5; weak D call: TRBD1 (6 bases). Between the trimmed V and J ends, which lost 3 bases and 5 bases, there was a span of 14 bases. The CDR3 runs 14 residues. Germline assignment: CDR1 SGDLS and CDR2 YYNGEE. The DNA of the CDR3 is TGTGCCAGCAGCGAAGCTTCAGGGGTGGAGACCCAGTACTTC. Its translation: CASSEASGVETQYF. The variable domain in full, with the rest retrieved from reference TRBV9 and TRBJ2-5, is DSGVTQTPKHLITATGQRVTLRCSPRSGDLSVYWYQQSLDQGLQFLIQYYNGEERAKGNILERFSAQQFPDLHSELNLSSLELGDSALYFCASSEASGVETQYFGPGTRLLVL.

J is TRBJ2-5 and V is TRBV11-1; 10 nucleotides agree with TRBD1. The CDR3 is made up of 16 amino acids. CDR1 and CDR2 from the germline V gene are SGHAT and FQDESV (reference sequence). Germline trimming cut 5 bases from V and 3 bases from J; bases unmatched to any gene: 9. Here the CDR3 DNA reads TGTGCCAGCAGCCCCTCCGGACAGGGGGGGAAAGAGACCCAGTACTTC. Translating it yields CASSPSGQGGKETQYF. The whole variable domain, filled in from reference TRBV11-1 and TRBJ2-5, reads EAEVAQSPRYKITEKSQAVAFWCDPISGHATLYWYRQILGQGPELLVQFQDESVVDDSQLPKDRFSAERLKGVDSTLKIQPAELGDSAMYLCASSPSGQGGKETQYFGPGTRLLVL.

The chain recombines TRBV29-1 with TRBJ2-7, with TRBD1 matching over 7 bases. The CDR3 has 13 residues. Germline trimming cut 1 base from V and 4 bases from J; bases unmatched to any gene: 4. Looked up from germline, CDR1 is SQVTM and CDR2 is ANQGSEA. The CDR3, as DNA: TGCAGCGTTGAAGTCGCACAGGGGTACGAGCAGTACTTC. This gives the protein CSVEVAQGYEQYF.

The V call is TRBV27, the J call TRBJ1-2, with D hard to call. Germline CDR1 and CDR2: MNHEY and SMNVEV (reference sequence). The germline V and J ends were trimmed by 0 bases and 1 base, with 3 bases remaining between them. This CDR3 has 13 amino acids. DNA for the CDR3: TGTGCCAGCAGTTTATCGAGTAACTATGGCTACACCTTC. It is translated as CASSLSSNYGYTF.

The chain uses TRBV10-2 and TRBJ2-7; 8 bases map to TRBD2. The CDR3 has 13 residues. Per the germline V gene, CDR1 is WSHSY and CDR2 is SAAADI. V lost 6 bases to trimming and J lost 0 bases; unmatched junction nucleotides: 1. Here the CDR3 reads CASRTSGSYEQYF. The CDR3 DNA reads TGCGCCAGCAGAACTAGCGGCTCCTACGAGCAGTACTTC.

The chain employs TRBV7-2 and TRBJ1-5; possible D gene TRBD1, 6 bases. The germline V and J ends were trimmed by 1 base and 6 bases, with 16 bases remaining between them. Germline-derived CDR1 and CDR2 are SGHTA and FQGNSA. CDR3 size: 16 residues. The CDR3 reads CASSLVISQGSQPQHF. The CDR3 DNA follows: TGTGCCAGCAGCTTAGTAATTAGCCAGGGGAGTCAGCCCCAGCATTTT.